Below, 29 T cell receptor beta chains from the same sample are listed, as sequenced in a study of OX40 agonist ivuxolimab in advanced cancers. TCRdb's copy holds only in-frame clones and misses some; the assay was immunoSEQ multiplex PCR. This table holds just over 40,000 clones, 88% found once. The sequencing used CD4+ or CD8+ T cells sorted from blood, collected in a trial of the OX40 agonist ivuxolimab. These receptors all stem from an adult with an advanced solid tumor such as melanoma, head and neck, liver or kidney cancer.

The genes are TRBV7-3 and TRBJ2-2; TRBD1 matches 9 bases. V was clipped by 2 bases and J by 3 bases; unmatched bases: 4. The CDR3 contains 16 residues. CDR1 SGHTA and CDR2 FQGTGA come from the germline V gene. The CDR3 protein is CASSLSTGGHTGELFF. The CDR3, as DNA: TGTGCCAGCAGCTTATCGACAGGGGGGCACACCGGGGAGCTGTTTTTT. The full variable domain, completed using reference TRBV7-3 and TRBJ2-2, is GAGVSQTPSNKVTEKGKYVELRCDPISGHTALYWYRQSLGQGPEFLIYFQGTGAADDSGLPNDRFFAVRPEGSVSTLKIQRTERGDSAVYLCASSLSTGGHTGELFFGEGSRLTVL.

V usage is TRBV7-9 and J usage is TRBJ2-7; a possible D gene is TRBD1 (5 bases). This CDR3 is 12 amino acids long. V lost 3 bases and J lost 5, with 8 bases in between. CDR1 is SEHNR, CDR2 FQNEAQ, per germline (reference sequence). CDR3 loop: CASSFGRDEQYF. CDR3 nucleotide sequence: TGTGCCAGCAGCTTCGGCAGGGACGAGCAGTACTTC.

J is TRBJ2-1 and V is TRBV5-8; 7 nucleotides agree with TRBD2. J lost 3 bases, V lost 2 bases, and 11 bases had no gene match. Looked up from germline, CDR1 is SGHTS and CDR2 is YDEGEE. The CDR3 loop spans 17 amino acids. The CDR3: CASSFLGPSGGYNEQFF. The CDR3, as DNA: TGTGCCAGCAGCTTCCTGGGCCCCTCGGGGGGCTACAATGAGCAGTTCTTC.

The gene calls are TRBV9 and TRBJ1-2; a possible D gene is TRBD1 (6 bases). This CDR3 contains 14 residues. The ends were cut back, 3 bases at V and 2 bases at J, with 11 bases in the middle. CDR1 and CDR2 from the germline V gene are SGDLS and YYNGEE. The CDR3 DNA follows: TGTGCCAGCAGCGACAGGACAGAAAACTATGGCTACACCTTC. This translates into CASSDRTENYGYTF.

The chain combines TRBV9 with TRBJ2-3; D gene ambiguous. Germline loops: CDR1 SGDLS, CDR2 YYNGEE. Trimming shortened V by 1 base and J by 4 bases, and 10 bases separated the two germline ends. CDR3 length equals 14 residues. The CDR3 protein is CASSVMRFADTQYF. CDR3 DNA sequence: TGTGCCAGCAGCGTAATGCGGTTTGCAGATACGCAGTATTTT.

V and J are TRBV2 and TRBJ2-2; possibly TRBD1 for D (5 bases). Trimming took off 3 bases at V and 1 base at J, with 12 bases between the two ends. Germline CDR1 SNHLY, CDR2 FYNNEI. The CDR3 is 16 residues long. The CDR3 bases are TGTGCCAGCAGTGAGGTTCAGGGTCGGAACACCGGGGAGCTGTTTTTT. As protein: CASSEVQGRNTGELFF. Full variable domain (missing parts from reference TRBV2 and TRBJ2-2): EPEVTQTPSHQVTQMGQEVILRCVPISNHLYFYWYRQILGQKVEFLVSFYNNEISEKSEIFDDQFSVERPDGSNFTLKIRSTKLEDSAMYFCASSEVQGRNTGELFFGEGSRLTVL.

This rearrangement joins TRBV28 to TRBJ1-1; D remains unclear. Per the germline V gene, CDR1 is MDHEN and CDR2 is SYDVKM. V lost 6 bases to trimming and J lost 4 bases, with 12 bases between them. The CDR3 spans 13 residues. The CDR3: CASSLIAGTEAFF. CDR3 coding DNA: TGTGCCAGCAGCCTAATTGCGGGCACTGAAGCTTTCTTT.

The rearrangement links TRBV21-1 to TRBJ2-1; the table calls TRBD2, which could not be checked here. TRBV21-1 is a documented pseudogene. The CDR3 loop spans 15 amino acids. The CDR3 coding sequence is TGTGCCAGCAGCAAGAACCGGGAGACTTACAATGAGCAGTTCTTC. The encoded protein is CASSKNRETYNEQFF.

V and J are TRBV9 and TRBJ1-5, with D possibly matching TRBD1 (5 bases). With 2 bases removed from V and 4 bases from J, the gap between germline ends came to 10 bases. The CDR3 runs to 14 residues. CDR1 is SGDLS and CDR2 is YYNGEE in the germline V gene. Here the CDR3 reads CASSVGTANQPQHF. CDR3 nucleotide sequence: TGTGCCAGCAGCGTGGGGACGGCAAATCAGCCCCAGCATTTT. The variable domain in full, completed from reference TRBV9 and TRBJ1-5, reads DSGVTQTPKHLITATGQRVTLRCSPRSGDLSVYWYQQSLDQGLQFLIQYYNGEERAKGNILERFSAQQFPDLHSELNLSSLELGDSALYFCASSVGTANQPQHFGDGTRLSIL.

The CDR3 sequence: CSVLGNTEAFF. Written as DNA, the CDR3 is TGCAGCGTTCTGGGGAACACTGAAGCTTTCTTT. J is TRBJ1-1 and V is TRBV29-1; D is ambiguous. The CDR3 loop spans 11 amino acids. Looked up from germline, CDR1 is SQVTM and CDR2 is ANQGSEA. Between the trimmed V and J ends, which lost 5 bases and 1 base, there was a span of 5 bases.

The chain has TRBV28 and TRBJ1-5; TRBD1 aligns across 8 bases. The CDR3 is made up of 15 amino acids. Germline CDR1 is MDHEN and CDR2 is SYDVKM. Losses at the gene ends were 4 bases for V and 4 bases for J; bases not matched to a gene: 6. CDR3 sequence reads: CASSYGTGGNQPQHF. CDR3 sequence (DNA): TGTGCCAGCAGTTACGGGACAGGAGGTAATCAGCCCCAGCATTTT.

This sequence joins TRBV7-6 and TRBJ2-7, with 8 bases fitting TRBD1. CDR3 length: 16 residues. From germline, CDR1 is SGHVS and CDR2 FNYEAQ. The junction had 13 bases not matched to a gene; V was cut back by 5 bases and J by 4 bases. The CDR3 coding sequence is TGTGCCAGCAGCCGATTCCCCCGGGACAGGTTTTACGAGCAGTACTTC. Protein sequence: CASSRFPRDRFYEQYF. The variable domain in full, completed from reference TRBV7-6 and TRBJ2-7, reads GAGVSQSPRYKVTKRGQDVALRCDPISGHVSLYWYRQALGQGPEFLTYFNYEAQQDKSGLPNDRFSAERPEGSISTLTIQRTEQRDSAMYRCASSRFPRDRFYEQYFGPGTRLTVT.

The rearrangement links TRBV7-9 to TRBJ1-5, with D maybe TRBD1 (6 bases). Trimming shortened V by 4 bases and J by 4 bases, and 8 bases separated the two germline ends. The length of the CDR3 is 13 residues. Germline-derived CDR1 and CDR2 are SEHNR and FQNEAQ (reference sequence). The CDR3, as DNA: TGTGCCAGCAGCTCCGGACAGAATCAGCCCCAGCATTTT. It specifies CASSSGQNQPQHF.

The V call is TRBV28, the J call TRBJ2-7; 8 bases align to TRBD1. The V gene end was trimmed by 5 bases and the J gene end by 2 bases; junction bases not matched to a gene: 5. In germline, CDR1 is MDHEN, CDR2 SYDVKM. CDR3 size: 14 residues. Here the CDR3 DNA reads TGTGCCAGCAGTAACCGGGACAGGACCTACGAGCAGTACTTC. It yields the protein CASSNRDRTYEQYF.

This sequence joins TRBV19 and TRBJ2-2; 9 bases line up with TRBD1. The CDR3 has 14 residues. With V trimmed by 9 bases and J by 0 bases, 2 bases remained unmatched. Germline V gene lookup returns CDR1 LNHDA and CDR2 SQIVND (reference sequence). The CDR3 loop reads CASWDRANTGELFF. DNA for the CDR3: TGTGCCAGCTGGGACAGGGCGAACACCGGGGAGCTGTTTTTT.

The V gene is TRBV4-2, the J gene TRBJ2-2; a weak D match, TRBD2 (6 bases). CDR3 size: 19 residues. Deletions cut 0 bases from V and 0 bases from J, with 17 bases between. Germline V gene data show CDR1 as LGHNA and CDR2 as YNFKEQ. The CDR3: CASSQDRGGISANTGELFF. Here the CDR3 DNA reads TGTGCCAGCAGCCAAGATCGCGGCGGGATTAGTGCGAACACCGGGGAGCTGTTTTTT.

This sequence joins TRBV12-5 and TRBJ2-7; D perhaps matches TRBD1 (6 bases). The CDR3 is made up of 15 amino acids. Trimming cost V 1 base and J 2 bases, with 12 bases left between them. The V gene's germline CDR1 is LGHNT and CDR2 FRNRAP. The CDR3 bases are TGTGCTAGTGGTTTGGAACAGGGCAGGACCTACGAGCAGTACTTC. Translated, it gives CASGLEQGRTYEQYF.

CDR3 region: CASSQESGYGSYTF. For the CDR3, the DNA is TGCGCCAGCAGCCAAGAATCGGGCTATGGTAGCTACACCTTC. V is TRBV4-1 and J is TRBJ1-2, with no clear D. This CDR3 comprises 14 residues. CDR1 and CDR2 (germline): MGHRA, YSYEKL. The V end lost 0 bases, the J end lost 9 bases, and 14 bases lay between the germline ends.

The J gene is TRBJ1-1, the V gene TRBV28; D is unresolved. Germline CDR1 and CDR2: MDHEN and SYDVKM. V shed 3 bases and J shed 3 bases, with 5 bases lying between them. This CDR3 is 12 amino acids long. CDR3 bases: TGTGCCAGCAGTTTGGGTTACACTGAAGCTTTCTTT. Protein product: CASSLGYTEAFF.

The gene calls are TRBV12-5 and TRBJ2-2, with D tentatively TRBD2 (5 bases). The CDR3 has 16 amino acids. The V and J ends lost 6 bases and 2 bases respectively, with 16 bases between them. The germline V gene has CDR1 LGHNT and CDR2 FRNRAP. The CDR3 coding sequence is TGTGCTAGTGGGATTAAAGCGGTTATAAACACCGGGGAGCTGTTTTTT. Its protein is CASGIKAVINTGELFF.

The count of this clone is one. The chain uses TRBV28 and TRBJ2-6; 7 nucleotides agree with TRBD1. CDR1 and CDR2 (germline): MDHEN, SYDVKM. Unmatched junction bases numbered 3, after V lost 6 bases and J lost 1 base. The CDR3 extends over 15 amino acids. CDR3 in DNA: TGTGCCAGCAGGGCCAGGGGGTCTGGGGCCAACGTCCTGACTTTC. Its translation: CASRARGSGANVLTF.

The rearrangement links TRBV28 to TRBJ2-2; D uncertain. This CDR3 has 13 amino acids. Between the trimmed V and J ends, which lost 7 bases and 4 bases, there was a span of 10 bases. Germline assignment: CDR1 MDHEN and CDR2 SYDVKM. The CDR3 spells CASNPTSTGELFF. CDR3 coding DNA: TGTGCCAGCAACCCGACGAGCACCGGGGAGCTGTTTTTT.

Within the sample, this clone is medium-sized. The CDR3 reads CASGWMDRGETQYF. CDR3 bases: TGTGCTAGTGGTTGGATGGACCGGGGAGAGACCCAGTACTTC. V gene TRBV12-5 combines with J gene TRBJ2-5; possibly TRBD2 for D (5 bases). Germline CDR1 reads LGHNT; CDR2 reads FRNRAP. This CDR3 region has 14 residues. V lost 4 bases and J 4 bases, leaving 13 bases between the germline ends.

This clone came up a few times. V gene TRBV10-2 combines with J gene TRBJ1-2; D unresolved. The CDR3 extends over 15 amino acids. V was shortened by 8 bases and J by 5 bases, with 21 bases between the two germline ends. The germline gives CDR1 WSHSY, CDR2 SAAADI. The CDR3 coding sequence is TGCGCCAGCTCCGCCCGACCTTCCGCGGGGTATGGCTACACCTTC. Translated, it gives CASSARPSAGYGYTF.

This rearrangement joins TRBV5-1 to TRBJ1-1; D is undetermined. The V gene's germline CDR1 is SGHRS and CDR2 YFSETQ. Between the trimmed V and J ends, which lost 7 bases and 4 bases, there was a span of 8 bases. This CDR3 has 11 residues. As DNA, the CDR3 is TGCGCCAGCTGGGAAGGCACTGAAGCTTTCTTT. It is translated as CASWEGTEAFF.

The sample holds one count of this clone. This chain links TRBV2 with TRBJ2-1; 14 positions agree with TRBD2. Germline V gene data show CDR1 as SNHLY and CDR2 as FYNNEI. The CDR3 extends over 22 amino acids. Trimming removed 4 bases from V and 4 bases from J; junction bases left unmatched: 21. The CDR3 here is CASSAPWTGGGLAGAAYNEQFF. CDR3 coding DNA: TGTGCCAGCAGTGCGCCCTGGACAGGGGGGGGACTAGCGGGAGCCGCTTACAATGAGCAGTTCTTC.

The chain is built from TRBV14 and TRBJ2-7, with 11 nucleotides matching TRBD2. The V segment lost 4 bases and the J segment 2 bases; nucleotides outside the gene matches: 7. The germline CDR1 and CDR2 sequences are SGHDN and FVKESK. The CDR3 runs 16 residues. CDR3 loop: CASSPRTLAGAYEQYF. The DNA of the CDR3 is TGTGCCAGCAGCCCTCGGACACTAGCGGGAGCCTACGAGCAGTACTTC. Looking up the rest from reference TRBV14 and TRBJ2-7 gives the full variable domain: EAGVTQFPSHSVIEKGQTVTLRCDPISGHDNLYWYRRVMGKEIKFLLHFVKESKQDESGMPNNRFLAERTGGTYSTLKVQPAELEDSGVYFCASSPRTLAGAYEQYFGPGTRLTVT.

V is TRBV6-5 and J is TRBJ1-3; D is perhaps TRBD1 (5 bases). This CDR3 is 14 amino acids long. V gave up 5 bases and J gave up 6 bases, with 14 bases separating them. CDR1 is MNHEY and CDR2 is SVGAGI in the germline V gene. The DNA for the CDR3 is TGTGCCAGCAGTGAGGGGTCCACAGCAAACACCATATATTTT. The encoded protein is CASSEGSTANTIYF.

The J gene is TRBJ2-7, the V gene TRBV7-9; no definite D call. CDR1 and CDR2 (germline): SEHNR, FQNEAQ (reference sequence). V was pared by 5 bases and J by 4 bases, with 12 bases between. The length of the CDR3 is 13 residues. CDR3 loop: CASSPPVVYEQYF. The CDR3 nucleotides are TGTGCCAGCAGCCCACCGGTGGTATACGAGCAGTACTTC.